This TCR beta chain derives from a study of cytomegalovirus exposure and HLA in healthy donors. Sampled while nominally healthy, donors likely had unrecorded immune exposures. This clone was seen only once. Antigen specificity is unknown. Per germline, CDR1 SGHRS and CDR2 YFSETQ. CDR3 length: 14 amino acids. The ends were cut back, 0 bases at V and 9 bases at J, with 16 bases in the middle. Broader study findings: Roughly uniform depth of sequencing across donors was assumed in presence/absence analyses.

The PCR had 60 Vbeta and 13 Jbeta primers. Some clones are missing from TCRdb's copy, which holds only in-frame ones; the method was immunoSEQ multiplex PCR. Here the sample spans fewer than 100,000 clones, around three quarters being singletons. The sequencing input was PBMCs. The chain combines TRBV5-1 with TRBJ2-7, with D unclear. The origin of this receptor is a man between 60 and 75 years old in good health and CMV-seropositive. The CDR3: CASSLDAGSSTQYF. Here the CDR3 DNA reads TGCGCCAGCAGCTTGGATGCAGGTTCCTCGACGCAGTACTTC.